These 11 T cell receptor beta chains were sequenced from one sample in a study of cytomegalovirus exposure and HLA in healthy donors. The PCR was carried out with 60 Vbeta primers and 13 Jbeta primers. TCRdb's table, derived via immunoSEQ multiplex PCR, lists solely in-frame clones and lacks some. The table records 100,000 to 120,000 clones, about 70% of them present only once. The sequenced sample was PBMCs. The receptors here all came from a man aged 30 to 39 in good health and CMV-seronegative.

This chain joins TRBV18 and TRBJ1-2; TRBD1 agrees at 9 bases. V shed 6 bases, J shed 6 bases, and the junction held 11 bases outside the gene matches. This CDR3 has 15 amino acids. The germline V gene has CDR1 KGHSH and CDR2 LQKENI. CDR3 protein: CASSPRTGASDGYTF. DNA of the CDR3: TGTGCCAGCTCCCCCCGGACAGGGGCCTCCGATGGCTACACCTTC.

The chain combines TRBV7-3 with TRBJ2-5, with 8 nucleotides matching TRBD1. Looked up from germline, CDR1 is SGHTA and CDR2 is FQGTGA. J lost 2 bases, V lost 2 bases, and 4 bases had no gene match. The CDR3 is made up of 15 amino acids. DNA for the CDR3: TGTGCCAGCAGCTTAGGACAGGGAAGACAAGAGACCCAGTACTTC. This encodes CASSLGQGRQETQYF.

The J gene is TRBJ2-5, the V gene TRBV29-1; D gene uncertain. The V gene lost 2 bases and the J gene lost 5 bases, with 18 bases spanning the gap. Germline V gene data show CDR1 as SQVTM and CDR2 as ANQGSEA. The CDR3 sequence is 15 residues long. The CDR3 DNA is TGCAGCGTTGAACTCACCAGGTTAGGCAGGGAGACCCAGTACTTC. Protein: CSVELTRLGRETQYF. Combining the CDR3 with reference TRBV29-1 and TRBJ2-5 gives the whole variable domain SAVISQKPSRDICQRGTSLTIQCQVDSQVTMMFWYRQQPGQSLTLIATANQGSEATYESGFVIDKFPISRPNLTFSTLTVSNMSPEDSSIYLCSVELTRLGRETQYFGPGTRLLVL.

The CDR3: CASSDGPREQFF. CDR3 in DNA: TGCGCCAGCAGTGACGGCCCCAGGGAGCAGTTCTTC. The V call is TRBV10-2, the J call TRBJ2-1, with unresolved D. The germline V and J ends were trimmed by 3 bases and 10 bases, with 10 bases remaining between them. The CDR3 is 12 residues long. In germline, CDR1 is WSHSY, CDR2 SAAADI.

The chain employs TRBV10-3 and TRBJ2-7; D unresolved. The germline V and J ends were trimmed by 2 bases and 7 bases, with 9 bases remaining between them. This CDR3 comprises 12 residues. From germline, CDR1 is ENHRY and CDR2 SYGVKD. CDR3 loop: CAISEGAREQYF. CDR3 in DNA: TGTGCCATCAGTGAGGGAGCGCGGGAGCAGTACTTC.

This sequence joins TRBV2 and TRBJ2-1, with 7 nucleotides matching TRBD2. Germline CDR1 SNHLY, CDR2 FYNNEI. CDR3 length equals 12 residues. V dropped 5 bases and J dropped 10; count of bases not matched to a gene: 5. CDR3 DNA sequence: TGTGCCAGCAGTTGGGGGGAGGGCGAGCAGTTCTTC. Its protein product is CASSWGEGEQFF.

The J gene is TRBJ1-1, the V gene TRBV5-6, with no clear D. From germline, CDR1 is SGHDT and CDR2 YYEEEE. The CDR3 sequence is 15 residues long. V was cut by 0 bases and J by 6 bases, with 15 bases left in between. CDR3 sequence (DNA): TGTGCCAGCAGCTTGGCCGAGGTTTACGGCGCTGAAGCTTTCTTT. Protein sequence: CASSLAEVYGAEAFF.

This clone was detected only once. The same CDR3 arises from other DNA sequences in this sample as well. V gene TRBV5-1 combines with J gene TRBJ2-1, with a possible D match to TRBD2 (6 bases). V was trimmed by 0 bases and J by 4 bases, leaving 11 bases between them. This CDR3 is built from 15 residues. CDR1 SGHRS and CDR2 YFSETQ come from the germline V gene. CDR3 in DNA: TGCGCCAGCAGCTTGGGGGCGGGGACGTACAATGAGCAGTTCTTC. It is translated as CASSLGAGTYNEQFF.

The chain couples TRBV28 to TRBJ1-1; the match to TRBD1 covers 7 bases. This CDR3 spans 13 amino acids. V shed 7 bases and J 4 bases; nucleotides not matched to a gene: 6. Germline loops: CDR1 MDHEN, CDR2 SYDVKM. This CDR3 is CASTTTGPTEAFF. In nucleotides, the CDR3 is TGTGCCAGCACCACGACAGGGCCCACTGAAGCTTTCTTT. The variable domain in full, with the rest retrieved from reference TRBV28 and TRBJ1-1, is DVKVTQSSRYLVKRTGEKVFLECVQDMDHENMFWYRQDPGLGLRLIYFSYDVKMKEKGDIPEGYSVSREKKERFSLILESASTNQTSMYLCASTTTGPTEAFFGQGTRLTVV.

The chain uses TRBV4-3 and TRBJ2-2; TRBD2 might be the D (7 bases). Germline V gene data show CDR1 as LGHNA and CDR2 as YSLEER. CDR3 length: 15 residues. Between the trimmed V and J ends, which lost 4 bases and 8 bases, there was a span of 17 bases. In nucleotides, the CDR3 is TGCGCCAGCAGCCCGAGGGGGGGGGATATTGGGGAGCTGTTTTTT. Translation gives CASSPRGGDIGELFF.

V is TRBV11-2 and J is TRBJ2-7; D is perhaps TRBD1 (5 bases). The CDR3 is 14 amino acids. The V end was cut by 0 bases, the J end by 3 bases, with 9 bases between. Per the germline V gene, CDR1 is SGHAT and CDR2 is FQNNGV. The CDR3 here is CASSLEPGNYEQYF. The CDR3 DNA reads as TGTGCCAGCAGCTTAGAACCAGGGAACTACGAGCAGTACTTC.